What follows are 27 T cell receptor beta chains derived from one specimen sequenced in a study of cytomegalovirus exposure and HLA in healthy donors. PCR amplification relied on 60 Vbeta primers (plus 13 Jbeta primers). Here immunoSEQ multiplex PCR was the method, and the copy in TCRdb shows in-frame clones only, minus some. The sample lists 45,000 to 65,000 clones; 82% were seen once. The sample was PBMCs. Source of these receptors: a woman aged 18-29 years in good health and CMV-seronegative.

V usage is TRBV6-4 and J usage is TRBJ2-3; 9 bases agree with TRBD1. CDR3 length: 15 amino acids. The germline V gene has CDR1 MRHNA and CDR2 SNTAGT. V gave up 2 bases and J gave up 3 bases; unmatched junction bases: 3. DNA of the CDR3: TGTGCCAGCAGTGACGGACAGGGGTCGACAGATACGCAGTATTTT. Protein product: CASSDGQGSTDTQYF.

This clone has just a few counts. This rearrangement joins TRBV6-1 to TRBJ1-4; 7 bases fit TRBD1. V lost 2 bases and J lost 8; bases outside the gene matches: 14. CDR1 and CDR2 (germline): MNHNS, SASEGT. The CDR3 sequence is 17 residues long. This CDR3 reads CASSEIWVGGAGEKLFF. Written as DNA, the CDR3 is TGTGCCAGCAGTGAAATTTGGGTAGGGGGCGCGGGGGAAAAACTGTTTTTT.

The J gene is TRBJ1-1, the V gene TRBV6-4; no firm D call. V lost 5 bases and J 0 bases, leaving 7 bases between the germline ends. The CDR3 runs 13 residues. CDR1 and CDR2 (germline): MRHNA, SNTAGT. CDR3 region: CASSRIMNTEAFF. CDR3 DNA: TGTGCCAGCAGTCGTATAATGAACACTGAAGCTTTCTTT.

In this sample, this clone turned up a few times. This chain connects TRBV6-1 to TRBJ2-7, with D tentatively TRBD2 (6 bases). V was clipped by 2 bases and J by 0 bases, with 14 bases between them. CDR1 is MNHNS and CDR2 is SASEGT in the germline V gene. The CDR3 is 16 residues long. The CDR3 here is CASSEWGSGRSYEQYF. The CDR3 DNA sequence: TGTGCCAGCAGTGAATGGGGTAGCGGACGCTCCTACGAGCAGTACTTC.

The rearrangement links TRBV13 to TRBJ1-1, with D tentatively TRBD1 (6 bases). CDR3 length: 15 residues. Germline V gene lookup returns CDR1 PRHDT and CDR2 FYEKMQ (reference sequence). Trimming removed 5 bases from V and 0 bases from J, with 13 bases in between. The chain's CDR3 is CASSPSGTLNTEAFF. The CDR3, as DNA: TGTGCCAGCAGCCCATCCGGGACATTGAACACTGAAGCTTTCTTT.

A word on this clone: The junction shows a germline mismatch at one end, possibly a read error. The genes are TRBV28 and TRBJ2-4, with D possibly being TRBD1 (6 bases). The CDR3 is made up of 16 amino acids. Germline assignment: CDR1 MDHEN and CDR2 SYDVKM. The DNA of the CDR3 is TGTGCCAGCAGTTTATCAGGACAGCTAGCCAAAAACAGTCAGTACTTC. Its protein is CASSLSGQLAKNSQYF. Together with reference TRBV28 and TRBJ2-4, the CDR3 gives the full variable domain: DVKVTQSSRYLVKRTGEKVFLECVQDMDHENMFWYRQDPGLGLRLIYFSYDVKMKEKGDIPEGYSVSREKKERFSLILESASTNQTSMYLCASSLSGQLAKNSQYFGAGTRLSVL.

The chain carries TRBV7-6 and TRBJ2-2, with a possible D match to TRBD2 (5 bases). The CDR3 consists of 16 residues. Trimming pared 1 base from V and 3 bases from J, leaving 12 bases between. Germline V CDR1 and CDR2: SGHVS, FNYEAQ. The CDR3 protein is CASSLVSRVDTGELFF. CDR3 bases: TGTGCCAGCAGCTTAGTTTCGCGGGTGGACACCGGGGAGCTGTTTTTT.

The chain joins TRBV5-5 to TRBJ2-5; 9 nucleotides align to TRBD1. Per the germline V gene, CDR1 is SGHKS and CDR2 is YYEKEE (reference sequence). J was trimmed by 3 bases and V by 4 bases; bases with no gene match: 7. The length of the CDR3 is 15 residues. The CDR3 bases are TGTGCCAGCAGCAAAACCGGGACAGGGAAAGAGACCCAGTACTTC. Translated: CASSKTGTGKETQYF.

This clone occurred a few times. The chain has TRBV7-6 and TRBJ2-7; D remains ambiguous. The CDR3 runs 14 residues. Germline loops: CDR1 SGHVS, CDR2 FNYEAQ. Between the trimmed V and J ends, which lost 0 bases and 0 bases, there was a span of 6 bases. CDR3 DNA: TGTGCCAGCAGCTTAGCGGGCAACTCCTACGAGCAGTACTTC. It yields the protein CASSLAGNSYEQYF.

The V call is TRBV11-1, the J call TRBJ2-7, with 7 bases that match TRBD1. The CDR3 totals 15 residues. Germline V CDR1 and CDR2: SGHAT, FQDESV (reference sequence). Trimming took 1 base from V and 5 from J; bases not matched to a gene: 8. As DNA, the CDR3 is TGTGCCAGCAGCTTAGTTAACAGGGGATTGCACGAGCAGTACTTC. As protein: CASSLVNRGLHEQYF.

This clone has just a few counts. The rearrangement links TRBV28 to TRBJ2-3, with 8 nucleotides matching TRBD2. The V segment lost 5 bases and the J segment 5 bases; nucleotides outside the gene matches: 9. CDR3 length equals 15 residues. Germline CDR1 reads MDHEN; CDR2 reads SYDVKM. The CDR3 DNA follows: TGTGCCAGCAGTCCTTGGGCCCGGGGGGGAGATACGCAGTATTTT. Its translation: CASSPWARGGDTQYF.

The chain carries TRBV19 and TRBJ2-1, with 12 bases lining up with TRBD2. CDR1 LNHDA and CDR2 SQIVND come from the germline V gene (reference sequence). The CDR3 is made up of 16 amino acids. J gave up 6 bases and V 5 bases, and 8 bases lay outside the gene matches. The CDR3 DNA reads as TGTGCCAGTAGTCCCCGACTAGCGGGAGAGGGCAATGAGCAGTTCTTC. This codes for CASSPRLAGEGNEQFF.

The V and J genes are TRBV4-1 and TRBJ2-7; a weak D match, TRBD1 (6 bases). Germline lookup yields CDR1 MGHRA and CDR2 YSYEKL. V lost 3 bases and J lost 6, with 12 bases in between. The CDR3 loop spans 13 amino acids. The CDR3 DNA follows: TGCGCCAGCAGCCAGACACAGGGAGTCGAGCAGTACTTC. Translating gives CASSQTQGVEQYF.

The V and J genes are TRBV29-1 and TRBJ2-1; the D gene is possibly TRBD2 (6 bases). Germline V gene lookup returns CDR1 SQVTM and CDR2 ANQGSEA. V was clipped by 1 base and J by 3 bases, with 13 bases between them. The CDR3 extends over 15 amino acids. CDR3 DNA: TGCAGCGTTGAAGCGACGGGAGTAGGCTACAATGAGCAGTTCTTC. Translated: CSVEATGVGYNEQFF.

This clone was counted once. The V and J genes are TRBV11-2 and TRBJ2-7; 9 bases are shared with TRBD1. The V and J ends lost 0 bases and 6 bases, in that order; junction bases with no gene match: 6. The germline V gene has CDR1 SGHAT and CDR2 FQNNGV. The CDR3 has 15 amino acids. The CDR3 here is CASSLELGTGSEQYF. CDR3 nucleotide sequence: TGTGCCAGCAGCTTAGAACTGGGGACAGGGTCCGAGCAGTACTTC.

The gene calls are TRBV27 and TRBJ2-7; perhaps TRBD2 as D (6 bases). The CDR3 is 13 amino acids. Deletions cut 3 bases from V and 1 base from J, with 7 bases between. Germline CDR1 is MNHEY and CDR2 is SMNVEV (reference sequence). CDR3 region: CASSLTSSYEQYF. DNA for the CDR3: TGTGCCAGCAGTTTGACTAGTTCCTACGAGCAGTACTTC.

V is TRBV28 and J is TRBJ2-7; the match to TRBD2 covers 14 bases. In germline, CDR1 is MDHEN, CDR2 SYDVKM. This CDR3 is built from 15 residues. Trimming removed 7 bases from V and 11 bases from J; junction bases left unmatched: 13. CDR3 sequence (DNA): TGTGCCAGCAAACCCCAAGGGGGACTAGCGGGAGCCGAGTACTTC. Amino acid sequence: CASKPQGGLAGAEYF.

The CDR3: CASSRDRGGAQETQYF. The CDR3 nucleotides read TGTGCCAGCAGTAGGGACAGGGGAGGGGCCCAAGAGACCCAGTACTTC. The chain has TRBV28 and TRBJ2-5, with 10 bases lining up with TRBD1. The V segment lost 5 bases and the J segment 1 base; nucleotides outside the gene matches: 7. The germline V gene has CDR1 MDHEN and CDR2 SYDVKM. This CDR3 is 16 amino acids long.

A few counts support this clone. The rearrangement joins TRBV28 to TRBJ2-1; TRBD1 aligns across 9 bases. From germline, CDR1 is MDHEN and CDR2 SYDVKM. The CDR3 runs 14 residues. J lost 9 bases, V lost 8 bases, and 11 bases had no gene match. The CDR3 here is CASPPGDRASEQFF. CDR3 nucleotides: TGTGCCAGCCCCCCCGGGGACAGGGCGAGTGAGCAGTTCTTC.

This clone was observed once. CDR3 nucleotides: TGTGCCAGCAGCCAAGATCTAGCGAGCTCCTACAATGAGCAGTTCTTC. Translating it yields CASSQDLASSYNEQFF. This chain joins TRBV4-2 and TRBJ2-1, with a tentative D call TRBD2 (6 bases). The CDR3 spans 16 residues. CDR1 and CDR2 from the germline V gene are LGHNA and YNFKEQ. V lost 0 bases, J lost 0 bases, and 9 bases lay in between.

On this clone: At one of its ends the junction is not consistent with the germline gene, which may arise from a read error. This sequence joins TRBV6-1 and TRBJ2-6, with D maybe TRBD1 (7 bases). This CDR3 spans 15 amino acids. Germline CDR1 reads MNHNS; CDR2 reads SASEGT. This chain's CDR3 is CASSTGDSGANGLTF. The CDR3 DNA follows: TGTGCCAGCAGTACAGGGGACTCTGGGGCCAACGGCCTGACTTTC.

This CDR3 is CASSFRGTGKNQPQHF. Written as DNA, the CDR3 is TGTGCCAGCAGTTTCCGCGGGACAGGAAAGAATCAGCCCCAGCATTTT. The chain recombines TRBV28 with TRBJ1-5, with 8 bases identical to TRBD1. The CDR3 extends over 16 amino acids. Germline CDR1 is MDHEN and CDR2 is SYDVKM. The trim removed 3 bases at V and 4 bases at J, leaving 8 bases unmatched. Combining the CDR3 with reference TRBV28 and TRBJ1-5 gives the whole variable domain DVKVTQSSRYLVKRTGEKVFLECVQDMDHENMFWYRQDPGLGLRLIYFSYDVKMKEKGDIPEGYSVSREKKERFSLILESASTNQTSMYLCASSFRGTGKNQPQHFGDGTRLSIL.

This chain connects TRBV28 to TRBJ1-2; 7 nucleotides match TRBD1. CDR1 and CDR2 (germline): MDHEN, SYDVKM. The CDR3 consists of 14 residues. With V trimmed by 5 bases and J by 4 bases, 7 bases remained unmatched. The CDR3 protein is CASSPTGAGYGYTF. CDR3 DNA sequence: TGTGCCAGCAGTCCCACAGGGGCCGGCTATGGCTACACCTTC.

The chain couples TRBV30 to TRBJ2-1; D perhaps matches TRBD2 (5 bases). The length of the CDR3 is 19 residues. Trimming took 4 bases from V and 2 from J, leaving 27 bases between them. Germline assignment: CDR1 GTSNPN and CDR2 SVGIG (reference sequence). In DNA, the CDR3 is TGTGCCTGGACCCCCAGGACCCGCGATCGGGGTCAAGCCTACAATGAGCAGTTCTTC. As protein: CAWTPRTRDRGQAYNEQFF. Drawing the rest from reference TRBV30 and TRBJ2-1, the complete variable domain is SQTIHQWPATLVQPVGSPLSLECTVEGTSNPNLYWYRQAAGRGLQLLFYSVGIGQISSEVPQNLSASRPQDRQFILSSKKLLLSDSGFYLCAWTPRTRDRGQAYNEQFFGPGTRLTVL.

The genes are TRBV9 and TRBJ2-5; TRBD2 might be the D (6 bases). Deletions cut 3 bases from V and 4 bases from J, with 13 bases between. From germline, CDR1 is SGDLS and CDR2 YYNGEE. The CDR3 totals 14 residues. CDR3: CASSGGLGGETQYF. The CDR3 DNA reads as TGTGCCAGCAGCGGGGGATTGGGGGGAGAGACCCAGTACTTC.

V and J are TRBV10-3 and TRBJ2-2; D might be TRBD1 (5 bases). The V gene's germline CDR1 is ENHRY and CDR2 SYGVKD. Trimming removed 8 bases at V and 0 bases at J, with 13 bases between. The CDR3 extends over 15 amino acids. The CDR3 coding sequence is TGTGCCATCGGCCGACAGTTCGCGAACACCGGGGAGCTGTTTTTT. Amino acids: CAIGRQFANTGELFF.

The chain employs TRBV6-5 and TRBJ1-3; the D gene is possibly TRBD1 (5 bases). Germline V gene data show CDR1 as MNHEY and CDR2 as SVGAGI. The CDR3 is made up of 15 amino acids. The V and J ends lost 6 bases and 0 bases respectively, with 12 bases between them. The CDR3 sequence: CASSFSGSSGNTIYF. CDR3 coding DNA: TGTGCCAGCAGCTTCTCAGGGTCCTCTGGAAACACCATATATTTT.